Listed below are T cell receptor beta chains from one sample, sequenced in a study of T cell changes during pregnancy in multiple sclerosis. TCRdb keeps only in-frame clones here, not all; method: immunoSEQ multiplex PCR. The data hold under 50,000 clones, with around 92% observed a single time. The starting material was CD4+ T cells from peripheral blood mononuclear cells, obtained after pregnancy. These receptors came from a female donor with multiple sclerosis, enrolled in a pregnancy study. The CDR3 runs from the conserved cysteine through the conserved F or W. D genes are given only for firm matches. A row's size may be missing; if present it is once, few, many or a size class.

clone size	D gene	V gene	J gene	CDR3 DNA	CDR3 protein
NA	TRBD1	TRBV9	TRBJ1-5	TGTGCCAGCAGCGTGGGACAGGGCAATCAGCCCCAGCATTTT	CASSVGQGNQPQHF
NA	TRBD1	TRBV6-5	TRBJ2-7	TGTGCCAGCAGACCCGGGGGACAGGGTCTGCCCGAGCAGTACTTC	CASRPGGQGLPEQYF
NA	TRBD1	TRBV6-6	TRBJ1-2	TGTGCCAGCAGGGAATCCGGGACAGGAAGTTCGGGCTACACCTTC	CASRESGTGSSGYTF
once	NA	TRBV7-9	TRBJ2-7	TGTGCCAGCAGTTCCAGGGTTTCAACCTACGAGCAGTACTTC	CASSSRVSTYEQYF
NA	NA	TRBV7-8	TRBJ1-3	TGTGCCAGCAGCTCGAGGGGGTCTGGAAACACCATATATTTT	CASSSRGSGNTIYF
NA	TRBD1	TRBV4-2	TRBJ2-2	TGTGCCAGCAGCCCCGTTGGGCAGGGGGACACCGGGGAGCTGTTTTTT	CASSPVGQGDTGELFF
NA	TRBD1	TRBV5-4	TRBJ1-1	TGTGCCAGCAGCTTTAAGGACAGGGGGAACACTGAAGCTTTCTTT	CASSFKDRGNTEAFF
NA	NA	TRBV7-9	TRBJ1-1	TGTGCCAGCAGCTTAGGTAGACGGGGACAGAACACTGAAGCTTTCTTT	CASSLGRRGQNTEAFF
NA	NA	TRBV2	TRBJ1-2	TGTGCCGGCAGGGTGGTCGGTAAAGGCTACACCTTC	CAGRVVGKGYTF
NA	TRBD2	TRBV19	TRBJ2-5	TGTGCCAGTAGTAGATTCCCGGGAACTAGCGGGGGGGCCGGGGAGACCCAGTACTTC	CASSRFPGTSGGAGETQYF
NA	NA	TRBV7-9	TRBJ1-4	TGTGCCAGCAGCTTAGAAGCTCGTGGGAGGAATGAAAAACTGTTTTTT	CASSLEARGRNEKLFF
NA	NA	TRBV7-2	TRBJ1-2	TGTGCCAGCAGCTTAGCCCCCTTCGGGGAGGGAGGCTACACCTTC	CASSLAPFGEGGYTF
NA	NA	TRBV27	TRBJ1-6	TGTGCCAGCAGTTTATCGGGCAACTCACCCCTCCACTTT	CASSLSGNSPLHF
NA	TRBD2	TRBV7-6	TRBJ2-5	TGTGCCAGCAGCAAGGGACTAGCGGGGGCTAACCAAGAGACCCAGTACTTC	CASSKGLAGANQETQYF
NA	TRBD1	TRBV11-2	TRBJ2-3	TGTGCCAGCAGCGCCCGGACAGGGGGCCGTGGCACAGATACGCAGTATTTT	CASSARTGGRGTDTQYF
NA	TRBD1	TRBV6-6	TRBJ1-1	TGTGCCAGCACCACCGGGACAGGGGGCCCTGAAGCTTTCTTT	CASTTGTGGPEAFF
once	NA	TRBV30	TRBJ1-2	TGTGCCTGGAGTGTAGGGGGGGGATATGGCTACACCTTC	CAWSVGGGYGYTF
NA	TRBD1	TRBV27	TRBJ2-2	TGTGCCAGCAGTTTCCTCAGGACAGGGCACACCGGGGAGCTGTTTTTT	CASSFLRTGHTGELFF
NA	TRBD2	TRBV2	TRBJ2-2	TGTGCCAGCAGCATAGCGGGGGGGTCCGTCGGGGAGCTGTTTTTT	CASSIAGGSVGELFF
once	TRBD2	TRBV5-1	TRBJ2-3	TGCGCCAGCAGCTTCTCCGGCGGGGGGATAGATACGCAGTATTTT	CASSFSGGGIDTQYF
NA	NA	TRBV5-1	TRBJ1-4	TGCGCCAGCAGTCGGCAGGGGCTAGAGACTAATGAAAAACTGTTTTTT	CASSRQGLETNEKLFF
NA	TRBD1	TRBV19	TRBJ1-2	TGTGCCAGTAGTATGTCAAGACAGGGATCGACCTATGGCTACACCTTC	CASSMSRQGSTYGYTF
NA	TRBD1	TRBV6-1	TRBJ1-1	TGTGCCAGCAGTAGGGGGACAGGGAGGGCTGAAGCTTTCTTT	CASSRGTGRAEAFF
NA	NA	TRBV4-1	TRBJ2-3	TGCGCCAGCAGCCAAGGAGGGGCGGGACGAAACACAGATACGCAGTATTTT	CASSQGGAGRNTDTQYF
NA	NA	TRBV29-1	TRBJ2-2	TGCAGCGTTGGGCAGTTGAACACCGGGGAGCTGTTTTTT	CSVGQLNTGELFF
NA	TRBD2	TRBV5-4	TRBJ2-5	TGTGCCAGCAGCTCGGGCGGCGGGGGGACCCAGTACTTC	CASSSGGGGTQYF
NA	TRBD2	TRBV18	TRBJ2-7	TGTGCCAGCTCACCCGGGACTAGCGGTTACGAGCAGTACTTC	CASSPGTSGYEQYF
NA	NA	TRBV6-6	TRBJ1-1	TGTGCCAGCACGAGAGGGGGAAACACTGAAGCTTTCTTT	CASTRGGNTEAFF
once	NA	TRBV5-1	TRBJ1-3	TGCGCCAGCAGCCAGGATGGAAACACCATATATTTT	CASSQDGNTIYF
NA	TRBD1	TRBV6-5	TRBJ1-1	TGTGCCAGCAGTCCTGACAGGGTCGGGGTCACTGAAGCTTTCTTT	CASSPDRVGVTEAFF
NA	TRBD1	TRBV2	TRBJ2-1	TGTGCCAGCAGGGACAGGTCCTACAATGAGCAGTTCTTC	CASRDRSYNEQFF
NA	TRBD2	TRBV10-2	TRBJ2-7	TGCGCCAGCAGTGAAGCCCTAGCGGGTTCCTACGAGCAGTACTTC	CASSEALAGSYEQYF
NA	NA	TRBV19	TRBJ1-5	TGTGCCAGTAGTATCCACAGGGTAGGCAATCAGCCCCAGCATTTT	CASSIHRVGNQPQHF
NA	NA	TRBV19	TRBJ2-1	TGTGCCAGTAGTATCCGGGGATCCTACAATGAGCAGTTCTTC	CASSIRGSYNEQFF
NA	TRBD1	TRBV6-5	TRBJ1-6	TGTGCCAGCAGTTACCAACGGGACAGGGGAAATTCACCCCTCCACTTT	CASSYQRDRGNSPLHF
NA	TRBD2	TRBV5-1	TRBJ2-7	TGCGCCAGCAGCCTTGGGGGGGGATACGAGCAGTACTTC	CASSLGGGYEQYF
NA	NA	TRBV5-5	TRBJ2-7	TGTGCCAGCACCGGACAGTACTACGAGCAGTACTTC	CASTGQYYEQYF
NA	NA	TRBV5-1	TRBJ1-1	TGCGCCAGCAGCTTGGGAGCCACCGCTGTGAACACTGAAGCTTTCTTT	CASSLGATAVNTEAFF
NA	NA	TRBV4-1	TRBJ2-1	TGCGCCAGCAGCCAAGATGTCGGCAGGGTAGTCGTTGAGCAGTTCTTC	CASSQDVGRVVVEQFF
NA	TRBD1	TRBV10-1	TRBJ1-2	TGCGCCAGCAGTGGCCCCAGACCAATTGACAGGGGTGACTCTGGCTACACCTTC	CASSGPRPIDRGDSGYTF
NA	NA	TRBV6-4	TRBJ1-1	TGTGCCAGCAGTGTTAACCCAGGGAACACTGAAGCTTTCTTT	CASSVNPGNTEAFF
NA	NA	TRBV18	TRBJ1-6	TGTGCCAGCTCACCACCAGGAGGAACGAATTCACCCCTCCACTTT	CASSPPGGTNSPLHF
NA	NA	TRBV12-2	TRBJ2-7	TGTGCAAGTCGCATCCCCGGGACAGCACACTCCTTCTCCTACGAGCAGTACTTC	CASRIPGTAHSFSYEQYF
NA	NA	TRBV19	TRBJ1-1	TGTGCCAGTAGTATATCTGGGGGCCCCATGAACACTGAAGCTTTCTTT	CASSISGGPMNTEAFF
NA	NA	TRBV2	TRBJ2-7	TGTGCCAGCCACTATACCTTCCGGGACATCTCCTACGAGCAGTACTTC	CASHYTFRDISYEQYF
NA	TRBD1	TRBV5-4	TRBJ1-2	TGTGCCAGCAGCGGGACTTCCGGGACAGGGAGGAATGGCTACACCTTC	CASSGTSGTGRNGYTF
NA	TRBD1	TRBV6-5	TRBJ2-4	TGTGCCAGCAGTGACAGGGCGAACATTCAGTACTTC	CASSDRANIQYF
NA	NA	TRBV11-2	TRBJ2-3	TGTGCCAGCAGCTACCGGGGGACAGATACGCAGTATTTT	CASSYRGTDTQYF
NA	TRBD2	TRBV5-6	TRBJ2-7	TGTGCCAGCAGCCTGGGACCGGGGGGCTCCTACGAGCAGTACTTC	CASSLGPGGSYEQYF
NA	TRBD1	TRBV9	TRBJ1-5	TGTGCCAGCAGCGTAGATCCCGGGACAGGCAATCAGCCCCAGCATTTT	CASSVDPGTGNQPQHF
NA	TRBD1	TRBV7-6	TRBJ1-1	TGTGCCAGCAGCCTACTATCGACAGGGGTCACTGAAGCTTTCTTT	CASSLLSTGVTEAFF
once	NA	TRBV9	TRBJ1-3	TGTGCCAGCAGCGTATCCGGGGCTGGAAACACCATATATTTT	CASSVSGAGNTIYF
NA	NA	TRBV6-1	TRBJ2-7	TGTGCCAGCAGGGGAGCAGGGGGGCCCTACGAGCAGTACTTC	CASRGAGGPYEQYF
NA	NA	TRBV11-2	TRBJ1-6	TGTGCCAGCAGCCGCGACAGCTCCTATAATTCACCCCTCCACTTT	CASSRDSSYNSPLHF
NA	TRBD2	TRBV30	TRBJ2-4	TGTGCCTGGAGTTCGGGGGGGGCGGGCAAAAACATTCAGTACTTC	CAWSSGGAGKNIQYF
NA	TRBD2	TRBV4-1	TRBJ2-1	TGCGCCAGCAGCCAGATGGCTCCTAGCGGCGAGCACCACAATGAGCAGTTCTTC	CASSQMAPSGEHHNEQFF
NA	NA	TRBV4-1	TRBJ2-7	TGCGCCAGCAGCCAAAGCCCCTACGAGCAGTACTTC	CASSQSPYEQYF
NA	TRBD1	TRBV19	TRBJ1-1	TGTGCCAGTAGGAGGACAGGGACTGACACTGAAGCTTTCTTT	CASRRTGTDTEAFF
NA	NA	TRBV29-1	TRBJ2-5	TGCAGCGTTGTGGGTTGGTGGAAAATGCGGGGGCTCCAAGAGACCCAGTACTTC	CSVVGWWKMRGLQETQYF
NA	NA	TRBV5-1	TRBJ1-4	TGCGCCAGCAGCCGAGGGGGTAGTAACGATGAAAAACTGTTTTTT	CASSRGGSNDEKLFF